This entry concerns a single T cell receptor (beta chain). The data were taken from a study of blood T cell repertoires in COVID-19. Study background: Whether acute or convalescent, the COVID-19 samples came from the United States, Italy and Spain. PBMCs, B-cell-depleted T cells, or T cells provided the cDNA or gDNA that made up the material.

Per the original methods: For nucleated cells, counts were estimated from reference gene primer amplification. TCRdb's copy holds only in-frame clones and misses some; the assay was immunoSEQ multiplex PCR. V and J calls and clone size are as listed in that table; D and trimming were resolved from the DNA. Altogether more than 200,000 clones are present, 83% being singletons, with the ten largest covering 8.2%. V shed 6 bases and J 2 bases; nucleotides not matched to a gene: 5. Germline V gene data show CDR1 as SQVTM and CDR2 as ANQGSEA. The length of the CDR3 is 13 residues. The chain joins TRBV29-1 to TRBJ2-3; TRBD2 matches at 7 bases. Sequencing was carried out using peripheral blood. The clonotype comes from a woman aged 50 to 65 with acute or convalescent COVID-19. The CDR3 sequence: CSVAGRNTDTQYF. In DNA form, the CDR3 reads TGCAGCGTAGCGGGACGAAACACAGATACGCAGTATTTT.